The 8 T cell receptor beta chains listed next were all sequenced from one sample in a study of T-cell reconstitution after alpha-beta-depleted transplantation in children. Using unique molecular identifiers, the investigators prepared the TCRbeta library. MiXCR was run by TCRdb on the PCR reads, yielding one entry per CDR3 protein. The sample holds approximately 630,000 distinct CDR3 sequences, over 10% seen once. This sample comprised PBMCs, obtained before TCRalphabeta/CD19-depleted stem cell transplant. The origin of the receptors is a girl aged 2 to 10 with congenital amegakaryocytic thrombocytopenia, due to receive a stem cell transplant.

This clonotype was recorded a few times. V usage is TRBV20-1 and J usage is TRBJ2-7; TRBD2 might be the D (6 bases). The germline V gene encodes CDR1 DFQATT and CDR2 SNEGSKA (reference sequence). V was pared by 1 base and J by 1 base, with 11 bases between. There are 14 residues in the CDR3. The CDR3 sequence: CSARVAGISYEQYF. For the CDR3, the DNA is TGCAGTGCTAGAGTGGCGGGGATATCCTACGAGCAGTACTTC.

This clonotype was recorded at least ten times. The gene calls are TRBV20-1 and TRBJ2-7; TRBD2 might be the D (6 bases). Trimming removed 6 bases from V and 0 bases from J, with 18 bases in between. From germline, CDR1 is DFQATT and CDR2 SNEGSKA (reference sequence). CDR3 length: 15 residues. CDR3 loop: CSARPSAKSSYEQYF. The CDR3 DNA follows: TGCAGTGCCAGGCCTAGCGCCAAGAGCTCCTACGAGCAGTACTTC.

V usage is TRBV5-5 and J usage is TRBJ1-3; tentative D call: TRBD1 (5 bases). Germline assignment: CDR1 SGHKS and CDR2 YYEKEE (reference sequence). This CDR3 is 15 amino acids long. V was cut by 0 bases and J by 2 bases, with 9 bases left in between. In DNA, the CDR3 is TGTGCCAGCAGCTTGGGACAGCTCCCTGGAAACACCATATATTTT. It is translated as CASSLGQLPGNTIYF.

This clonotype was seen ten or more times. The chain employs TRBV28 and TRBJ2-2; D not certain. Germline loops: CDR1 MDHEN, CDR2 SYDVKM. The V end was cut by 7 bases, the J end by 5 bases, with 14 bases between. The CDR3 consists of 14 residues. CDR3 sequence: CASIPGQSTGELFF. The CDR3, as DNA: TGTGCCAGCATCCCGGGCCAAAGTACCGGGGAGCTGTTTTTT.

This clonotype was counted ten times or more. The V call is TRBV2, the J call TRBJ2-5, with D possibly being TRBD2 (6 bases). The CDR3 extends over 14 amino acids. The V gene lost 3 bases and the J gene lost 5 bases, with 13 bases spanning the gap. Per germline, CDR1 SNHLY and CDR2 FYNNEI. CDR3 coding DNA: TGTGCCAGCAGTGACGGGGGAGTTGGGGAGACCCAGTACTTC. Protein: CASSDGGVGETQYF. Full variable domain (rest looked up from reference TRBV2 and TRBJ2-5): EPEVTQTPSHQVTQMGQEVILRCVPISNHLYFYWYRQILGQKVEFLVSFYNNEISEKSEIFDDQFSVERPDGSNFTLKIRSTKLEDSAMYFCASSDGGVGETQYFGPGTRLLVL.

This clonotype has ten or more counts. The gene calls are TRBV20-1 and TRBJ2-7, with 10 bases that match TRBD2. The V and J ends lost 4 bases and 6 bases, in that order; junction bases with no gene match: 6. The CDR3 is 13 amino acids. Per germline, CDR1 DFQATT and CDR2 SNEGSKA (reference sequence). The CDR3 DNA reads TGCAGTGCTAATATAGCGGGAGGTCCCGAGCAGTACTTC. It codes for CSANIAGGPEQYF.

This clonotype was seen many times. The chain couples TRBV12-3 or TRBV12-4 to TRBJ2-2; 7 bases line up with TRBD2. The CDR3 contains 13 residues. The V gene end was trimmed by 5 bases and the J gene end by 5 bases; junction bases not matched to a gene: 2. This CDR3 reads CASSISGTGELFF. The DNA for the CDR3 is TGTGCCAGCAGTATTAGCGGGACCGGGGAGCTGTTTTTT.

This clonotype was seen a handful of times. The genes are TRBV5-5 and TRBJ2-7; 7 nucleotides line up with TRBD1. The V segment lost 0 bases and the J segment 3 bases; nucleotides outside the gene matches: 15. This CDR3 comprises 18 residues. Germline CDR1 reads SGHKS; CDR2 reads YYEKEE (reference sequence). CDR3 bases: TGTGCCAGCAGCTTGGGGAAAAGACAGGGCATGACAAGCTACGAGCAGTACTTC. Translated, it gives CASSLGKRQGMTSYEQYF.